The 29 T cell receptor beta chains given below trace back to one sample, sequenced in a study of T cell responses to AZD1222 COVID-19 vaccine (dated by TCRdb to the early 2020s). Library generation was performed with the immunoSEQ multiplex PCR assay. TCRdb provides this immuneACCESS table in a form limited to in-frame rearrangements. Some clones are lacking; in checked studies, under half of them reflect an unresolved V gene, and why the rest are absent is not known. This sample gives over 110,000 clones in total; 85% to 95% of them show up just once. The ten largest make up approximately 5% of the sample. The time point label for this specimen denotes: baseline before first vaccination. This specimen was peripheral blood, taken on day 0 of AZD1222 vaccination. These receptors were taken from an adult in good health.

The chain employs TRBV30 and TRBJ2-1, with 7 nucleotides matching TRBD2. V lost 1 base and J lost 3; bases outside the gene matches: 6. The CDR3 length is 15 residues. The germline CDR1 and CDR2 sequences are GTSNPN and SVGIG (reference sequence). DNA of the CDR3: TGTGCCTGGAGTGATTCGCCGGGGGGCTACAATGAGCAGTTCTTC. Its translation is CAWSDSPGGYNEQFF.

The chain combines TRBV5-1 with TRBJ1-1; D ambiguous. In germline, CDR1 is SGHRS, CDR2 YFSETQ. The CDR3 spans 14 residues. The germline V and J ends were trimmed by 3 bases and 1 base, with 10 bases remaining between them. CDR3 bases: TGCGCCAGCAGCTCGAGGCGGGGGAACACTGAAGCTTTCTTT. This sequence encodes CASSSRRGNTEAFF.

The V and J genes are TRBV5-1 and TRBJ2-7; D is uncertain. Germline V gene sequence: CDR1 SGHRS, CDR2 YFSETQ. The germline V and J ends were trimmed by 5 bases and 7 bases, with 13 bases remaining between them. There are 12 residues in the CDR3. CDR3 DNA sequence: TGCGCCAGCAGACCGGACCTCGGGGAGCAGTACTTC. This codes for CASRPDLGEQYF.

The gene calls are TRBV21-1 and TRBJ1-5; the DNA was not compared with TRBD1, the D call given in the table. TRBV21-1 is given as a pseudogene. This CDR3 contains 15 residues. CDR3 DNA sequence: TGTGCCAGCAGAAATAAACCACAGGTTGGTCAGCCCCAGCATTTT. Protein: CASRNKPQVGQPQHF.

The CDR3 region is CASSQQGGDQPQHF. CDR3 DNA sequence: TGTGCCAGCAGCCAACAGGGGGGGGATCAGCCCCAGCATTTT. This chain joins TRBV3-1 (or the pseudogene TRBV3-2) and TRBJ1-5; 7 bases match TRBD1. Trimming took 2 bases from V and 5 from J; bases not matched to a gene: 3. CDR3 length: 14 amino acids. Germline CDR1 LGHDT, CDR2 YNNKEL (reference sequence).

The chain links TRBV28 to TRBJ1-1; 8 positions match TRBD1. Germline loops: CDR1 MDHEN, CDR2 SYDVKM. V lost 6 bases to trimming and J lost 3 bases; unmatched junction nucleotides: 0. This CDR3 region has 12 residues. For the CDR3, the DNA is TGTGCCAGCAGGACAGGGGACACTGAAGCTTTCTTT. Translation gives CASRTGDTEAFF.

The rearrangement joins TRBV6-5 to TRBJ2-7; weak D call: TRBD2 (5 bases). The CDR3 length is 16 residues. Germline V CDR1 and CDR2: MNHEY, SVGAGI. Trimming pared 4 bases from V and 2 bases from J, leaving 18 bases between. The CDR3 DNA reads TGTGCCAGCAGTTCCCCCCCGGACTCCCCCCCCTACGAGCAGTACTTC. Encoded protein: CASSSPPDSPPYEQYF.

The chain carries TRBV4-1 and TRBJ2-7; no firm D call. The germline V and J ends were trimmed by 0 bases and 4 bases, with 19 bases remaining between them. The CDR3 length is 17 residues. CDR1 is MGHRA, CDR2 YSYEKL, per germline. This CDR3 reads CASSQDPTGTRLYEQYF. The CDR3 DNA follows: TGCGCCAGCAGCCAAGACCCCACCGGCACCCGTTTGTACGAGCAGTACTTC.

The rearrangement links TRBV2 to TRBJ1-1; D perhaps matches TRBD1 (5 bases). Between the trimmed V and J ends, which lost 6 bases and 0 bases, there was a span of 8 bases. Germline CDR1 and CDR2: SNHLY and FYNNEI. The CDR3 runs to 13 residues. For the CDR3, the DNA is TGTGCCAGCAGGGCAGGGTTGAACACTGAAGCTTTCTTT. Translating it yields CASRAGLNTEAFF. Variable domain in full (rest from reference TRBV2 and TRBJ1-1): EPEVTQTPSHQVTQMGQEVILRCVPISNHLYFYWYRQILGQKVEFLVSFYNNEISEKSEIFDDQFSVERPDGSNFTLKIRSTKLEDSAMYFCASRAGLNTEAFFGQGTRLTVV.

The genes are TRBV5-1 and TRBJ2-5, with 8 bases fitting TRBD2. This CDR3 has 14 amino acids. After removal of 1 base from V and 5 bases from J, the junction contained 4 bases not matched to a gene. The germline CDR1 and CDR2 sequences are SGHRS and YFSETQ. The CDR3 DNA reads TGCGCCAGCAGCTTGAGCGGGAGTTGGGAGACCCAGTACTTC. Translating gives CASSLSGSWETQYF. The full variable domain, rest sourced from reference TRBV5-1 and TRBJ2-5, is KAGVTQTPRYLIKTRGQQVTLSCSPISGHRSVSWYQQTPGQGLQFLFEYFSETQRNKGNFPGRFSGRQFSNSRSEMNVSTLELGDSALYLCASSLSGSWETQYFGPGTRLLVL.

The chain employs TRBV20-1 and TRBJ1-5, with D hard to call. From germline, CDR1 is DFQATT and CDR2 SNEGSKA (reference sequence). V dropped 3 bases and J dropped 5 bases, with 11 bases sitting between them. CDR3 size: 13 residues. CDR3 protein: CSASHGRDQPQHF. In nucleotides, the CDR3 is TGCAGTGCTAGTCATGGGAGGGATCAGCCCCAGCATTTT.

V gene TRBV7-9 combines with J gene TRBJ1-1; D is unclear. The germline gives CDR1 SEHNR, CDR2 FQNEAQ (reference sequence). The CDR3 contains 13 residues. The ends were cut back, 5 bases at V and 2 bases at J, with 9 bases in the middle. The CDR3 region has the DNA TGTGCCAGCAGCCCGGTGGTCAACACTGAAGCTTTCTTT. Translation gives CASSPVVNTEAFF.

V is TRBV7-9 and J is TRBJ2-7; 10 nucleotides line up with TRBD2. Germline CDR1 reads SEHNR; CDR2 reads FQNEAQ (reference sequence). This CDR3 is built from 14 residues. Trimming at V came to 5 bases and at J to 7 bases, leaving 8 bases not matched to a gene. The CDR3 loop reads CASSHRQGLAEQYF. The CDR3 region has the DNA TGTGCCAGCAGCCACCGTCAGGGACTAGCGGAGCAGTACTTC.

The chain has TRBV27 and TRBJ1-3; a weak D match, TRBD1 (6 bases). The CDR3 covers 15 residues. With 4 bases removed from V and 0 bases from J, the gap between germline ends came to 10 bases. The V gene's germline CDR1 is MNHEY and CDR2 SMNVEV (reference sequence). The CDR3 here is CASSSTGPSGNTIYF. The DNA of the CDR3 is TGTGCCAGCAGTTCGACAGGTCCCTCTGGAAACACCATATATTTT.

This chain joins TRBV10-3 and TRBJ2-1; D uncertain. Germline lookup yields CDR1 ENHRY and CDR2 SYGVKD. This CDR3 comprises 15 residues. V gave up 2 bases and J gave up 0 bases, with 8 bases separating them. CDR3 bases: TGTGCCATCAGTGAGACTTCGAGCTCCTACAATGAGCAGTTCTTC. Translation gives CAISETSSSYNEQFF.

The chain's CDR3 is CASSPFTDTQYF. DNA for the CDR3: TGTGCCAGCTCACCATTCACAGATACGCAGTATTTT. The V and J genes are TRBV18 and TRBJ2-3; D is unresolved. The germline V gene has CDR1 KGHSH and CDR2 LQKENI. Trimming removed 2 bases at V and 2 bases at J, with 2 bases between. This CDR3 comprises 12 residues.

The rearrangement joins TRBV10-1 to TRBJ1-1, with 9 bases that match TRBD1. The CDR3 spans 13 residues. The germline V gene has CDR1 WNHNN and CDR2 SYGVQD (reference sequence). The V gene end was trimmed by 7 bases and the J gene end by 7 bases; junction bases not matched to a gene: 7. This chain's CDR3 is CASTRDRVGEAFF. Written as DNA, the CDR3 is TGCGCCAGCACCCGGGACAGGGTGGGTGAAGCTTTCTTT.

This sequence joins TRBV11-2 and TRBJ2-1, with D possibly being TRBD2 (6 bases). The CDR3 has 15 amino acids. V was shortened by 4 bases and J by 2 bases, with 12 bases between the two germline ends. The germline V gene has CDR1 SGHAT and CDR2 FQNNGV. The CDR3: CASSSGVGPYNEQFF. CDR3 nucleotides: TGTGCCAGCAGCTCGGGAGTTGGTCCCTACAATGAGCAGTTCTTC.

The chain carries TRBV5-4 and TRBJ2-1, with a weak D call TRBD1 (6 bases). The CDR3 loop spans 16 amino acids. Trimming took 3 bases from V and 3 from J, leaving 16 bases between them. Germline CDR1 is SGHNT and CDR2 is YYREEE (reference sequence). The chain's CDR3 is CASSSDRTTFYNEQFF. The CDR3, as DNA: TGTGCCAGCAGCTCCGACAGGACGACCTTCTACAATGAGCAGTTCTTC. Full variable domain (missing parts from reference TRBV5-4 and TRBJ2-1): ETGVTQSPTHLIKTRGQQVTLRCSSQSGHNTVSWYQQALGQGPQFIFQYYREEENGRGNFPPRFSGLQFPNYSSELNVNALELDDSALYLCASSSDRTTFYNEQFFGPGTRLTVL.

The J gene is TRBJ2-6, the V gene TRBV19, with D possibly being TRBD1 (5 bases). This CDR3 comprises 18 residues. With 1 base removed from V and 2 bases from J, the gap between germline ends came to 15 bases. Germline values: CDR1 LNHDA, CDR2 SQIVND (reference sequence). CDR3 nucleotide sequence: TGTGCCAGTAGTATAGTGAAAGGGGCGTTACCTGGGGCCAACGTCCTGACTTTC. Translation gives CASSIVKGALPGANVLTF.

This chain connects TRBV6-6 to TRBJ2-7; D might be TRBD1 (6 bases). The germline V gene has CDR1 MNHNY and CDR2 SVGAGI (reference sequence). V was shortened by 6 bases and J by 5 bases, with 17 bases between the two germline ends. The CDR3 loop spans 14 amino acids. This CDR3 reads CASSPGAVSDEQYF. The CDR3 DNA follows: TGTGCCAGCAGCCCAGGGGCGGTATCTGACGAGCAGTACTTC.

The V call is TRBV20-1, the J call TRBJ1-2; TRBD1 might be the D (5 bases). With 3 bases removed from V and 0 bases from J, the gap between germline ends came to 11 bases. Germline V CDR1 and CDR2: DFQATT, SNEGSKA (reference sequence). The length of the CDR3 is 14 residues. The CDR3 nucleotides read TGCAGTGCTAGTCGCGCGGGGGCTAACTATGGCTACACCTTC. Amino acids: CSASRAGANYGYTF.

The chain employs TRBV2 and TRBJ1-5; D gene unclear. Germline-derived CDR1 and CDR2 are SNHLY and FYNNEI. With 2 bases removed from V and 9 bases from J, the gap between germline ends came to 17 bases. The CDR3 has 15 residues. The CDR3 here is CASSERADPFPPQHF. DNA for the CDR3: TGTGCCAGCAGTGAAAGGGCTGACCCCTTCCCGCCCCAGCATTTT.

The chain combines TRBV30 with TRBJ2-7, with TRBD2 matching 11 bases. The CDR3 is made up of 15 amino acids. Germline-derived CDR1 and CDR2 are GTSNPN and SVGIG (reference sequence). V gave up 1 base and J gave up 0 bases; unmatched junction bases: 2. The CDR3 DNA reads as TGTGCCTGGAGTGGTAGCGGGAGGGCCTCCTACGAGCAGTACTTC. It codes for CAWSGSGRASYEQYF.

The chain couples TRBV7-3 to TRBJ2-1; no clear D. V was pared by 1 base and J by 3 bases, with 7 bases between. This CDR3 contains 14 residues. Germline CDR1 is SGHTA and CDR2 is FQGTGA. Here the CDR3 DNA reads TGTGCCAGCAGCTTAAGTGGTTACTACAATGAGCAGTTCTTC. Its protein product is CASSLSGYYNEQFF. Based on the CDR3 plus reference TRBV7-3 and TRBJ2-1, the full variable domain is GAGVSQTPSNKVTEKGKYVELRCDPISGHTALYWYRQSLGQGPEFLIYFQGTGAADDSGLPNDRFFAVRPEGSVSTLKIQRTERGDSAVYLCASSLSGYYNEQFFGPGTRLTVL.

This clone appeared a single time. The V call is TRBV7-2, the J call TRBJ2-7; no clear D gene. The CDR3 spans 16 residues. Germline V CDR1 and CDR2: SGHTA, FQGNSA. V was shortened by 2 bases and J by 0 bases, with 14 bases between the two germline ends. The chain's CDR3 is CASSLIVQYPSYEQYF. As DNA, the CDR3 is TGTGCCAGCAGCTTAATAGTGCAGTACCCCTCCTACGAGCAGTACTTC.

The chain is built from TRBV4-1 and TRBJ1-5, with unresolved D. The CDR3 extends over 14 amino acids. Germline V gene data show CDR1 as MGHRA and CDR2 as YSYEKL. V was trimmed by 6 bases and J by 4 bases, leaving 13 bases between them. CDR3 sequence: CASSYIGRNQPQHF. The CDR3 DNA follows: TGCGCCAGCAGTTATATAGGGCGGAATCAGCCCCAGCATTTT.

The chain has TRBV6-5 and TRBJ1-2; D is ambiguous. The CDR3 totals 13 residues. CDR1 is MNHEY and CDR2 is SVGAGI in the germline V gene. V was trimmed by 5 bases and J by 4 bases, leaving 11 bases between them. This chain's CDR3 is CASSLDGSYGYTF. CDR3 DNA sequence: TGTGCCAGCAGTCTGGACGGATCCTATGGCTACACCTTC.

The chain uses TRBV10-2 and TRBJ1-2; D perhaps matches TRBD1 (6 bases). Trimming stripped 6 bases from V and 8 bases from J, with 22 bases between. Germline V lookup: CDR1 WSHSY, CDR2 SAAADI. The CDR3 totals 15 residues. The CDR3, as DNA: TGCGCCAGCAGCCCCATAGGGGGGGGAGGTAGCGGCTACACCTTC. This translates into CASSPIGGGGSGYTF.